Listed below are T cell receptor beta chains from one sample, sequenced in a study of Graves' ophthalmopathy and Graves' hyperthyroidism. One entry per CDR3 protein results from TCRdb running MiXCR on the multiplex PCR reads. Of roughly 400,000 distinct CDR3 sequences in the sample, 15% are singletons; the top ten hold approximately 7%. Input material: peripheral blood. The receptor set was obtained from a woman aged 18-30 years with stable Graves' hyperthyroidism. Both conserved end residues are part of each CDR3. Each record gives: clone size, V gene, D gene, J gene, CDR3 protein, CDR3 DNA. A D gene is named only where the DNA matches it firmly. Rows give clone size only sometimes, using once, few, many, or a class for an expanded clone.

many	TRBV6-5	NA	TRBJ2-2	CASSYKGWGGELFF	TGTGCCAGCAGTTACAAGGGATGGGGCGGGGAGCTGTTTTTT
many	TRBV6-5	NA	TRBJ2-6	CASSYSGSGANVLTF	TGTGCCAGCAGTTACTCGGGGTCTGGGGCCAACGTCCTGACTTTC
many	TRBV20-1	TRBD1	TRBJ1-2	CSARDPTGGGGLYGYTF	TGCAGTGCTAGAGATCCCACAGGGGGTGGAGGGCTCTATGGCTACACCTTC
many	TRBV28	NA	TRBJ1-1	CASSLESAYTEAFF	TGTGCCAGCAGTTTAGAGAGCGCCTACACTGAAGCTTTCTTT
many	TRBV27	NA	TRBJ1-1	CASSDVGGEAFF	TGTGCCAGCAGTGATGTGGGTGGTGAAGCTTTCTTT
few	TRBV4-1	NA	TRBJ2-7	CASSQAGLFSEQYF	TGCGCCAGCAGCCAAGCAGGACTCTTTTCCGAGCAGTACTTC
many	TRBV27	NA	TRBJ1-6	CASSYSTASYNSPLHF	TGTGCCAGCAGTTATTCGACAGCCTCTTATAATTCACCCCTCCACTTT
many	TRBV19	TRBD1	TRBJ1-5	CASSRQGTQPQHF	TGTGCCAGTAGTAGACAGGGGACACAGCCCCAGCATTTT
many	TRBV20-1	TRBD2	TRBJ2-5	CSARDSRLADQETQYF	TGCAGTGCTAGAGATTCGCGGCTAGCGGACCAAGAGACCCAGTACTTC
NA	TRBV18	TRBD1	TRBJ1-2	CASSPGTGGIRGYTF	TGTGCCAGCTCACCGGGGACAGGGGGCATACGTGGCTACACCTTC
NA	TRBV6-5	NA	TRBJ2-2	CASSYEGPGELFF	TGTGCCAGCAGTTACGAGGGCCCCGGGGAGCTGTTTTTT
many	TRBV19	TRBD1	TRBJ2-7	CASSAYGTGLYEQYF	TGTGCCAGTAGTGCGTACGGGACAGGGCTGTACGAGCAGTACTTC
many	TRBV5-1	NA	TRBJ2-7	CASSWEGDEQYF	TGCGCCAGCAGCTGGGAAGGGGACGAGCAGTACTTC